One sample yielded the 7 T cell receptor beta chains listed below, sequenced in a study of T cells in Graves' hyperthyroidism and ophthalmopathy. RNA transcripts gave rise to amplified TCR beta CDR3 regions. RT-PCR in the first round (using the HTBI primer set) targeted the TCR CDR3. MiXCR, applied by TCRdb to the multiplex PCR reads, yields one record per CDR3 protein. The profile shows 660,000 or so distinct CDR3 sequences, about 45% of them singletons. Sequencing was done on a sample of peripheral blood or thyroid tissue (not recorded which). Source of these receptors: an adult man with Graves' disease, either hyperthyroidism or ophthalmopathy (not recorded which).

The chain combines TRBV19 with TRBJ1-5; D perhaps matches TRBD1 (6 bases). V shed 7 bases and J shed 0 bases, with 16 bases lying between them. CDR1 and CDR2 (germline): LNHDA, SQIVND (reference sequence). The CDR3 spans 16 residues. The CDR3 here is CASMSPGQYSNQPQHF. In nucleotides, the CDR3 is TGTGCCAGTATGAGCCCTGGACAGTATAGCAATCAGCCCCAGCATTTT.

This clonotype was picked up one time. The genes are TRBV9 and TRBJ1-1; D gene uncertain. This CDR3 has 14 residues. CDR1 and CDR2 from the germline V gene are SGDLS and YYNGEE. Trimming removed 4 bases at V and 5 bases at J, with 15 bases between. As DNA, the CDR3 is TGTGCCAGCAGCTTAGGTTCTGCGGGAACTGAAGCTTTCTTT. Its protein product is CASSLGSAGTEAFF.

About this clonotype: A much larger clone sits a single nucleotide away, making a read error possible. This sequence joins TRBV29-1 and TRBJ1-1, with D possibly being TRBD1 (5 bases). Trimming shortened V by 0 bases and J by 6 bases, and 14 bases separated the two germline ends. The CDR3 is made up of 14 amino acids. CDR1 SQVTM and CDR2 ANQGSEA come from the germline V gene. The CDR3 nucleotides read TGCAGCGTTGAAGAGGGGCTGCAAGACGCTGAAGCTTTCTTT. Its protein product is CSVEEGLQDAEAFF.

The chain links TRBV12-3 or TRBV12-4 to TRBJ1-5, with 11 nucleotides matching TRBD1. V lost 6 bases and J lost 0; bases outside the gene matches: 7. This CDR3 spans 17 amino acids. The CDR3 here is CASRQGQGAGSNQPQHF. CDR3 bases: TGTGCCAGCAGACAAGGACAGGGGGCCGGTAGCAATCAGCCCCAGCATTTT.

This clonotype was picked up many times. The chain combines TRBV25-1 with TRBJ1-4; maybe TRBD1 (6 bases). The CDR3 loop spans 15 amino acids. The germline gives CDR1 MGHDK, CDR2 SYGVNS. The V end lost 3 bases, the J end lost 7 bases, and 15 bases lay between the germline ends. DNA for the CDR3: TGTGCCAGCAGTGATCGGGGGGCCCCGGGTGAAAAACTGTTTTTT. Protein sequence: CASSDRGAPGEKLFF.

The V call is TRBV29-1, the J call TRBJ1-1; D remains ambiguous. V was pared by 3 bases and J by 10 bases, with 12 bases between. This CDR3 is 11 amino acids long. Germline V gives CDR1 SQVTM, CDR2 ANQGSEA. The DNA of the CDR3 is TGCAGCGTTGAGAAGGCTGTAGGAGCTTTCTTT. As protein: CSVEKAVGAFF.

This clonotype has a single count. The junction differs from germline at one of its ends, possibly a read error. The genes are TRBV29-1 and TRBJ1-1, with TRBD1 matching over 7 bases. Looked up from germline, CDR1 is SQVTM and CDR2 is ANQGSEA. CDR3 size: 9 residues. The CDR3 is CSVRQGGTF. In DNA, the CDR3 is TGCAGCGTTAGACAGGGAGGGACTTTT.